These T cell receptor beta chains were read from a single sample in a study of low-dose radiotherapy and immunotherapy resistance in tumors. TCRdb ran MiXCR on the reads and lists one entry per CDR3 protein. Here the sample spans some 94,000 distinct CDR3 sequences, roughly 19% being singletons. This specimen was PBMCs, taken after low-dose radiotherapy plus immunotherapy. The receptors originated from a female donor with ovarian cancer. Each CDR3 is given with its conserved first and last residue. The D gene is left open where the match is weak. Where a row states a size, it is once, few, many or the class of an expanded clone; other rows omit it.

TRBJ2-1,-,TRBV27,-,TGTGCCAGCCGCAGGTCCGGTGACTACAATGAGCAGTTCTTC,CASRRSGDYNEQFF
TRBJ2-7,many,TRBV24-1,-,TGTGCCACCAGTGATGCCAGGGGCTTCAACGAGCAGTACTTC,CATSDARGFNEQYF
TRBJ2-1,many,TRBV20-1,-,TGCAGTGCTGACGGTACGGCCAGGGGACACAATGAGCAGTTCTTC,CSADGTARGHNEQFF
TRBJ1-1,many,TRBV19,-,TGTGCCAGTACCCCACGGCAAAACACTGAAGCTTTCTTT,CASTPRQNTEAFF
TRBJ1-1,many,TRBV9,-,TGTGCCAGCAGCGGGACAGTGGGTGAAGCTTTCTTT,CASSGTVGEAFF
TRBJ2-1,many,TRBV24-1,TRBD2,TGTGCCACCAGTGATTTTCTAGCGGGAGACGGCATTGAGCAGTTCTTC,CATSDFLAGDGIEQFF
TRBJ2-3,-,TRBV9,TRBD2,TGTGCCAGCAGCGTAGGAGCGGGGAGCGGCACAGATACGCAGTATTTT,CASSVGAGSGTDTQYF
TRBJ1-6,-,TRBV7-2,TRBD1,TGTGCCAGCAGCTTAGCGGGGACAGGGGGCAATAATTCACCCCTCCACTTT,CASSLAGTGGNNSPLHF
TRBJ2-7,-,TRBV7-2,-,TGTGCCAGCAGCTTAGTCCCAGGCCTCTACGAGCAGTACTTC,CASSLVPGLYEQYF
TRBJ2-7,many,TRBV3-1,-,TGTGCCAGCAGCCAAGGGACTACCTCCTACGAGCAGTACTTC,CASSQGTTSYEQYF
TRBJ2-7,many,TRBV5-1,-,TGCGCCAGCAGCTTGGGTGCAGGGACCTACGAGCAGTACTTC,CASSLGAGTYEQYF
TRBJ1-2,-,TRBV5-1,TRBD1,TGCGCCAGCAGCCCGGACAGGGCGAAGGGCTACACCTTC,CASSPDRAKGYTF
TRBJ2-1,-,TRBV2,TRBD2,TGTGCCAGCAGTGCTTACGCGGGGGACCCCTACTGGAATGAGCAGTTCTTC,CASSAYAGDPYWNEQFF
TRBJ2-2,-,TRBV7-9,-,TGTGCCAGCAGCCGAGGGGGATACGGCGGGGAGCTGTTTTTT,CASSRGGYGGELFF
TRBJ1-2,many,TRBV20-1,TRBD1,TGCAGTGCTAAACAGGGGGCTTTGGGCTACACCTTC,CSAKQGALGYTF
TRBJ2-3,many,TRBV28,-,TGTGCCAGCAACCGGGACCTCACAGATACGCAGTATTTT,CASNRDLTDTQYF
TRBJ1-5,many,TRBV19,-,TGTGCCAGTAGTACCCAAGGGGGAGGCAATCAGCCCCAGCATTTT,CASSTQGGGNQPQHF
TRBJ1-3,many,TRBV6-2/TRBV6-3,TRBD1,TGTGCCAGCACATCGACAGGGGCTGGAAACACCATATATTTT,CASTSTGAGNTIYF
TRBJ2-2,many,TRBV20-1,-,TGCAGTGCTAGTTCGTTAGCCTCCAACACCGGGGAGCTGTTTTTT,CSASSLASNTGELFF
TRBJ2-7,many,TRBV5-1,-,TGCGCCAGCAGCGTGGGAGACATCACCTACGAGCAGTACTTC,CASSVGDITYEQYF
TRBJ2-1,many,TRBV19,TRBD2,TGTGCCAGTAGTATAGGCTTACTAGCGGGGGCTGGGAGGGAGCAGTTCTTC,CASSIGLLAGAGREQFF
TRBJ1-2,many,TRBV4-1,-,TGCGCCAGCAGCTTGGGGGCAGGTACTAACTATGGCTACACCTTC,CASSLGAGTNYGYTF
TRBJ1-1,many,TRBV19,-,TGTGCCAGTAGTATCTCAAGGAGGGGAGGTGAAGCTTTCTTT,CASSISRRGGEAFF
TRBJ2-2,many,TRBV13,TRBD1,TGTGCCAGCAGCTTGGGACAGGGGTTCGGGGAGCTGTTTTTT,CASSLGQGFGELFF
TRBJ1-5,many,TRBV2,-,TGTGCCAGCAGCCCGGCGGGGCGCAATCAGCCCCAGCATTTT,CASSPAGRNQPQHF
TRBJ2-7,many,TRBV14,-,TGTGCCAGCAGACAGATGGGGGGCAGGTCGGGCTACGAGCAGTACTTC,CASRQMGGRSGYEQYF
TRBJ2-1,-,TRBV5-1,TRBD1,TGCGCCAGCAGCTTCCGGGACAGGGGTCGCGATGAGCAGTTCTTC,CASSFRDRGRDEQFF
TRBJ2-2,many,TRBV3-1,TRBD1,TGTGCCAGCAGCCAAGTGATAGGGGGCCGGACCGGGGAGCTGTTTTTT,CASSQVIGGRTGELFF
TRBJ2-7,many,TRBV14,-,TGTGCCAGCAGCGCCGCAGGGGGGGGTTACGAGCAGTACTTC,CASSAAGGGYEQYF
TRBJ2-6,-,TRBV11-2,-,TGTGCCAGCAGCTTAGGTCAGGGCTCTGGGGCCAACGTCCTGACTTTC,CASSLGQGSGANVLTF
TRBJ1-1,many,TRBV28,-,TGTGCCAGCAGTTTCAGGGGCTTAGGGGCTTTCTTT,CASSFRGLGAFF
TRBJ1-1,few,TRBV5-2,-,TGTGCCAGAAGCCGCGGTTGGGGTTTCTTT,CARSRGWGFF
TRBJ1-1,few,TRBV28,TRBD1,TGTGCCAGCAGCACAGGGGGACACACTGAAGCTTTCTTT,CASSTGGHTEAFF
TRBJ2-2,many,TRBV11-3,-,TGTGCCAGCAGCTTAGATGAAGTCACCGGGGAGCTGTTTTTT,CASSLDEVTGELFF
TRBJ2-5,many,TRBV2,-,TGTGCCAGCGGGGCTGGGCCCGCGATAGAGACCCAGTACTTC,CASGAGPAIETQYF
TRBJ2-1,many,TRBV12-3/TRBV12-4,TRBD1,TGTGCCAGCATTGAGACAGGGGTGTGGAATGAGCAGTTCTTC,CASIETGVWNEQFF
TRBJ2-2,many,TRBV29-1,TRBD2,TGCAGCGCTGTGCGGGGGACGAACACCGGGGAGCTGTTTTTT,CSAVRGTNTGELFF
TRBJ2-7,-,TRBV7-8,TRBD2,TGTGCCAGCAGCCTCAGCTTAGCGGGGGCCAAGGGGGACGAGCAGTACTTC,CASSLSLAGAKGDEQYF
TRBJ2-1,many,TRBV5-1,TRBD2,TGCGCCAGCAGCTCCGGGACTAGGAGCCTCAATGAGCAGTTCTTC,CASSSGTRSLNEQFF
TRBJ1-5,many,TRBV2,TRBD1,TGTGCCAGCAGGGGAGGACAGGGGTCGGGTCAGCCCCAGCATTTT,CASRGGQGSGQPQHF
TRBJ2-4,many,TRBV9,TRBD2,TGTGCCAGCAGCGTAGGAGTAGGCGGGGGTGAAAACATTCAGTACTTC,CASSVGVGGGENIQYF
TRBJ2-1,many,TRBV4-1,-,TGCGCCAGCAGCCAAGTGCATGGATTAGGGGCGGCTTCGAATGAGCAGTTCTTC,CASSQVHGLGAASNEQFF
TRBJ1-2,many,TRBV30,-,TGTGCCTGGAGTGCCGTCCTCCAGGACAGTGGGGGCTACACCTTC,CAWSAVLQDSGGYTF
TRBJ1-1,many,TRBV30,-,TGTGCCTGGAGACAGGGTTGGCTCACTGAAGCTTTCTTT,CAWRQGWLTEAFF
TRBJ1-6,many,TRBV27,-,TGTGCCAGCAGGGCACAGGGCAAACCCTATAATTCACCCCTCCACTTT,CASRAQGKPYNSPLHF
TRBJ1-5,many,TRBV7-6,TRBD1,TGTGCCAGCAGCCCAGGGGGTCTGCCCCAGCATTTT,CASSPGGLPQHF
TRBJ2-1,many,TRBV5-4,-,TGCGCCAGCAGCTTGGTTCAGGGGACCTACAATGAGCAGTTCTTC,CASSLVQGTYNEQFF
TRBJ2-3,many,TRBV15,-,TGTGCCACCAGCATGACTGGAGGGGCAGATACGCAGTATTTT,CATSMTGGADTQYF